Described below is a single TCR beta chain sequence and its context. The data are from a study of CD8 T cells in Susac syndrome. While CD8+ and CD4+ T cells were isolated negatively, TEMRA cells were enriched by FACS. The RNA input was about 0.45 to 1 ug, and it was reverse transcribed with random hexamers. Amplification of TCR beta CDR3 used immunoSEQ multiplex PCR across 54 Vbeta and 13 Jbeta. TCRdb fed the immunoSEQ multiplex PCR reads into MiXCR, producing one record per CDR3 protein. This table has some 150,000 distinct CDR3 sequences, roughly 94% appearing once. This receptor was obtained from a human donor with multiple sclerosis. Source material: CD8+ T cells from PBMCs.

As DNA, the CDR3 is TGTGCCAGTAGTATGGGAGCAGGGGAGCTGTTTTTT. Its protein is CASSMGAGELFF. V is TRBV19 and J is TRBJ2-2, with D possibly TRBD2 on 5 matching bases. CDR1 is LNHDA and CDR2 is SQIVND in the germline V gene (reference sequence). The V gene lost 3 bases and the J gene lost 8 bases, with 7 bases spanning the gap. The CDR3 spans 12 residues. Using reference TRBV19 and TRBJ2-2 for the parts outside the CDR3, the full variable domain is DGGITQSPKYLFRKEGQNVTLSCEQNLNHDAMYWYRQDPGQGLRLIYYSQIVNDFQKGDIAEGYSVSREKKESFPLTVTSAQKNPTAFYLCASSMGAGELFFGEGSRLTVL.